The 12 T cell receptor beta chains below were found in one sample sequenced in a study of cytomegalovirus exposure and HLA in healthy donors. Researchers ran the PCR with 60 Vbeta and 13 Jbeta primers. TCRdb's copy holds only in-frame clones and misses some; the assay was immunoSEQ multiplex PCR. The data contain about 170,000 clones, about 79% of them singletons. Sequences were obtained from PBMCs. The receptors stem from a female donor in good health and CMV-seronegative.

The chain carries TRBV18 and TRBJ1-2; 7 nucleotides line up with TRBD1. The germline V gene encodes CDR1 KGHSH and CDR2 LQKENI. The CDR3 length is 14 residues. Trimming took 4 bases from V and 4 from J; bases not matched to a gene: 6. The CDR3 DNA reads TGTGCCAGCTCACAAATGACAGGGACCTATGGCTACACCTTC. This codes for CASSQMTGTYGYTF.

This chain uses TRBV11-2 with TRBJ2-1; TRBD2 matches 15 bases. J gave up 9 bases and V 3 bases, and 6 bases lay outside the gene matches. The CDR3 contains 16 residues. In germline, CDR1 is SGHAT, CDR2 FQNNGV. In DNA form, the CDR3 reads TGTGCCAGCAGCTTCGGACTAGCGGGAGGGAATGGTGAGCAGTTCTTC. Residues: CASSFGLAGGNGEQFF.

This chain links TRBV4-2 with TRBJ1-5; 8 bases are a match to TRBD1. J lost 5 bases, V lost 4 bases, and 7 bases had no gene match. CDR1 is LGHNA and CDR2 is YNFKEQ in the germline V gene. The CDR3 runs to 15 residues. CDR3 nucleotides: TGTGCCAGCAGCCGAGGACAGGGAGAGCATCAGCCCCAGCATTTT. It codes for CASSRGQGEHQPQHF.

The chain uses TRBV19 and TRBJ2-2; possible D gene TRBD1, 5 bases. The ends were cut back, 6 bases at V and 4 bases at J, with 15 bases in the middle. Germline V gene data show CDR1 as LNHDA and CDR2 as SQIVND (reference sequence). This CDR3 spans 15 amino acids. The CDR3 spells CASSSQGISTGELFF. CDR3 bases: TGTGCCAGTAGCTCTCAGGGAATAAGCACCGGGGAGCTGTTTTTT.

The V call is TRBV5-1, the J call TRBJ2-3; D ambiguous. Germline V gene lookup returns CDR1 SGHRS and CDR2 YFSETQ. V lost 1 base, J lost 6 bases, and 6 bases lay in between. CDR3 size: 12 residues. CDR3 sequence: CASSLSMDTQYF. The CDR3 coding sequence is TGCGCCAGCAGCTTGAGCATGGATACGCAGTATTTT.

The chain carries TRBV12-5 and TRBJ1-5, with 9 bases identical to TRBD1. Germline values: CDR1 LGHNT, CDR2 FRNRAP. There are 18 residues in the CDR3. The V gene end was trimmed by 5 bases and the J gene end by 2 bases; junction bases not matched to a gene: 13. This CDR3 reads CASGMDRGQPSGNQPQHF. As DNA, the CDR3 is TGTGCTAGTGGTATGGACAGGGGTCAACCCTCGGGCAATCAGCCCCAGCATTTT.

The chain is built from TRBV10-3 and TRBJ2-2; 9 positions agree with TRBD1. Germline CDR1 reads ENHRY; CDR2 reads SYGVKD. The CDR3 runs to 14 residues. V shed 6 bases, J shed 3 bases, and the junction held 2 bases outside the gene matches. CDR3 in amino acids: CAIRGDRDTGELFF. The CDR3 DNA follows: TGTGCCATCAGGGGGGACAGGGACACCGGGGAGCTGTTTTTT.

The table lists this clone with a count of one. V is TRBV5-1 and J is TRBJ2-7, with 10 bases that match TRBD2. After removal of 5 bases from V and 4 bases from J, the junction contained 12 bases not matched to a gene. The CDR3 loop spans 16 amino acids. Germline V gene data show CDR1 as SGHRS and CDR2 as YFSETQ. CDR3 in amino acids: CASRKETSGYGYEQYF. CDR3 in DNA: TGCGCCAGCAGGAAGGAGACTAGCGGGTATGGATACGAGCAGTACTTC.

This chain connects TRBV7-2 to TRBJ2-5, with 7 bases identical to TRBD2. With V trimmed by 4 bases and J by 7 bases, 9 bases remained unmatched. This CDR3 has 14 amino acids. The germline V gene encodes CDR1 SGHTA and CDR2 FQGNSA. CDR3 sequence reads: CASSWGGSLGTQYF. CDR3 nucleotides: TGTGCCAGCAGCTGGGGGGGGAGTTTGGGGACCCAGTACTTC.

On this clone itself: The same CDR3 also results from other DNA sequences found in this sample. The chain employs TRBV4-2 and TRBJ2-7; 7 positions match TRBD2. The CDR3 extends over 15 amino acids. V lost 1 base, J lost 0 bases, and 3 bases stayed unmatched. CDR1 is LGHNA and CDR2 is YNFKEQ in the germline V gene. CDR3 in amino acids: CASSQGTGGSYEQYF. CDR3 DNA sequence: TGTGCCAGCAGCCAAGGGACGGGAGGCTCCTACGAGCAGTACTTC.

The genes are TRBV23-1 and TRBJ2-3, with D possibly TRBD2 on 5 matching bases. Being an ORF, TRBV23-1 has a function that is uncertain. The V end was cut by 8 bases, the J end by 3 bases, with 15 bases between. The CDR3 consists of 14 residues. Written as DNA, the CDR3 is TGCGCCAGCCAGGAGTGGGAGTTTACAGATACGCAGTATTTT. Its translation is CASQEWEFTDTQYF.

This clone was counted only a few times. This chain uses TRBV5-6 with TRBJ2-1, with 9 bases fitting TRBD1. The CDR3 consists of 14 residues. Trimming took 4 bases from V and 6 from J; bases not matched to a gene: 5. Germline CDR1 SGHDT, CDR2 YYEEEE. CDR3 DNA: TGTGCCAGCAGCGAGGTGACAGGGGGCAATGAGCAGTTCTTC. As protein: CASSEVTGGNEQFF.